This entry concerns a single T cell receptor (beta chain). V dropped 2 bases and J dropped 5 bases, with 15 bases sitting between them. This CDR3 has 15 residues. Looked up from germline, CDR1 is KGHSH and CDR2 is LQKENI. The sample originates from a study of control samples from healthy donors and cancer patients. The protocol was immunoSEQ multiplex PCR, while the TCRdb copy is restricted to in-frame clones and leaves out a portion. The sample shows 85,000 to 110,000 clones, around 89% of them seen only once. This sequence originates from a man in his sixties with lung cancer. The chain carries TRBV18 and TRBJ2-5; D possibly corresponds to TRBD1 (6 bases). Sequenced sample: PBMCs. This chain's CDR3 is CASSPGGRGSETQYF. CDR3 bases: TGTGCCAGCTCACCAGGTGGCAGGGGATCGGAGACCCAGTACTTC.